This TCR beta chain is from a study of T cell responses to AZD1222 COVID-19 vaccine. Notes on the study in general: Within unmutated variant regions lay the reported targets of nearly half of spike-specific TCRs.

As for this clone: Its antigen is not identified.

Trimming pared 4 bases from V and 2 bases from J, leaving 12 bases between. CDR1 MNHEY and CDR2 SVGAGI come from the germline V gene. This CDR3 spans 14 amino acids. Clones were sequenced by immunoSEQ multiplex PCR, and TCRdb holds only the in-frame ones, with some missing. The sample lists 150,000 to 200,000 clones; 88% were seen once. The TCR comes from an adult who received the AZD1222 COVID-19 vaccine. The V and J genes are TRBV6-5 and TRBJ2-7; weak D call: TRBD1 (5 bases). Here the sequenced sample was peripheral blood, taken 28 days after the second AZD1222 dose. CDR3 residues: CASSSGLGAYEQYF. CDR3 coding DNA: TGTGCCAGCAGTTCAGGGTTAGGGGCCTACGAGCAGTACTTC.